These 11 T cell receptor beta chains were sequenced from one sample in a study of a mutant IDH1 vaccine in newly diagnosed glioma. Which antigens these TCRs recognize remains unknown. Time point specified: week 47, end of study. Every vaccination contained 300 ug of the mutant IDH1 20-mer peptide and was paired with topical imiquimod. This table comes from immunoSEQ multiplex PCR, and its TCRdb copy is limited to in-frame clones, with some not included. The sample includes approximately 100,000 clones, around nine tenths of them seen just once. The sequencing here drew on PBMCs, taken from a glioma patient whose treatment included an IDH1 peptide vaccine. Receptor source: a woman between 45 and 60 years old with glioma.

The V and J genes are TRBV5-6 and TRBJ2-3; 10 bases fit TRBD1. The CDR3 covers 14 residues. Germline V gives CDR1 SGHDT, CDR2 YYEEEE. After removal of 4 bases from V and 6 bases from J, the junction contained 5 bases not matched to a gene. In DNA form, the CDR3 reads TGTGCCAGCAGCCCGGGACAGGGGAGGGATACGCAGTATTTT. This translates into CASSPGQGRDTQYF.

The V and J genes are TRBV11-2 and TRBJ2-7; 9 positions match TRBD2. In germline, CDR1 is SGHAT, CDR2 FQNNGV. The CDR3 runs to 15 residues. The junction had 11 bases not matched to a gene; V was cut back by 5 bases and J by 6 bases. Here the CDR3 reads CASSPRPAGGLEQYF. The DNA of the CDR3 is TGTGCCAGCAGCCCCCGCCCAGCGGGAGGCCTCGAGCAGTACTTC.

The chain uses TRBV5-1 and TRBJ2-3; D gene uncertain. Trimming shortened V by 3 bases and J by 0 bases, and 8 bases separated the two germline ends. The CDR3 totals 14 residues. Germline values: CDR1 SGHRS, CDR2 YFSETQ. The CDR3 nucleotides are TGCGCCAGCAGCTCTCCCCCTAGCACAGATACGCAGTATTTT. This gives the protein CASSSPPSTDTQYF.

J is TRBJ2-3 and V is TRBV5-6; 7 bases line up with TRBD2. The CDR3 has 15 amino acids. With V trimmed by 4 bases and J by 1 base, 6 bases remained unmatched. CDR1 and CDR2 (germline): SGHDT, YYEEEE. The CDR3: CASSAGTMGTDTQYF. For the CDR3, the DNA is TGTGCCAGCAGCGCCGGGACTATGGGCACAGATACGCAGTATTTT.

V and J are TRBV12-2 and TRBJ1-5; the D segment call TRBD1 is taken from the table without a DNA check. TRBV12-2 is listed as a pseudogene. The CDR3 spans 16 residues. The CDR3 region has the DNA TGTGCAAGTCGCTTAGTCAGGGTGGCTTGCAATCAGCCCCAGCATTTT. It translates to CASRLVRVACNQPQHF.

This chain links TRBV20-1 with TRBJ2-7; D unresolved. The germline CDR1 and CDR2 sequences are DFQATT and SNEGSKA (reference sequence). CDR3 length: 11 residues. V dropped 4 bases and J dropped 5 bases, with 9 bases sitting between them. The CDR3 coding sequence is TGCAGTGCTATAAAGTCTAACGAGCAGTACTTC. The encoded protein is CSAIKSNEQYF.

The table lists this clone with a count of one. This chain links TRBV28 with TRBJ2-7, with TRBD2 as a possible D gene (7 bases). Per germline, CDR1 MDHEN and CDR2 SYDVKM. The CDR3 sequence is 17 residues long. Trimming shortened V by 3 bases and J by 1 base, and 19 bases separated the two germline ends. CDR3 amino acids: CASSFTGFGGSSYEQYF. The CDR3, as DNA: TGTGCCAGCAGTTTCACAGGGTTCGGGGGGAGTTCCTACGAGCAGTACTTC.

The chain couples TRBV28 to TRBJ1-5; D unclear. Germline V gene lookup returns CDR1 MDHEN and CDR2 SYDVKM. The CDR3 loop spans 13 amino acids. Trimming shortened V by 1 base and J by 6 bases, and 7 bases separated the two germline ends. The CDR3 spells CASSLSYIQPQHF. CDR3 sequence (DNA): TGTGCCAGCAGTTTATCCTATATTCAGCCCCAGCATTTT.

This chain links TRBV28 with TRBJ1-1, with TRBD1 identical over 8 bases. Germline V gene lookup returns CDR1 MDHEN and CDR2 SYDVKM. The length of the CDR3 is 14 residues. V was clipped by 4 bases and J by 5 bases; unmatched bases: 6. The CDR3 protein is CASSSQGARTEAFF. For the CDR3, the DNA is TGTGCCAGCAGTTCCCAGGGGGCGCGGACTGAAGCTTTCTTT.

V and J are TRBV29-1 and TRBJ1-4, with D unclear. Germline V gene data show CDR1 as SQVTM and CDR2 as ANQGSEA. V lost 0 bases and J lost 8, with 13 bases in between. The CDR3 consists of 14 residues. The CDR3: CSVEDRRAGEKLFF. In nucleotides, the CDR3 is TGCAGCGTTGAAGATAGGCGGGCCGGGGAAAAACTGTTTTTT.

For the CDR3, the DNA is TGCGCCAGCAGCTTCCTCGGACTAGAATCCACCGGGGAGCTGTTTTTT. It translates to CASSFLGLESTGELFF. The V gene is TRBV5-1, the J gene TRBJ2-2; 7 bases align to TRBD2. V was clipped by 2 bases and J by 4 bases; unmatched bases: 8. CDR3 size: 16 residues. Germline CDR1 and CDR2: SGHRS and YFSETQ.